Presented here are 8 T cell receptor beta chains from one specimen sequenced in a study of cytomegalovirus exposure and HLA in healthy donors. Researchers ran the PCR with 60 Vbeta and 13 Jbeta primers. Some clones are missing from TCRdb's copy, which holds only in-frame ones; the method was immunoSEQ multiplex PCR. Here the sample spans 100,000 or so clones, more than 75% being singletons. The sample taken for sequencing was PBMCs. Every receptor here comes from a man aged 18 to 29 in good health and CMV-seronegative.

The V and J genes are TRBV5-1 and TRBJ2-5; D possibly corresponds to TRBD2 (6 bases). The better agreement between TRBJ2-7 and the DNA end casts doubt on the J call. The CDR3 runs to 13 residues. Germline V gene data show CDR1 as SGHRS and CDR2 as YFSETQ. CDR3 sequence reads: CASSLGRGSEQYF. As DNA, the CDR3 is TGCGCCAGCAGCTTGGGACGGGGGAGCGAGCAGTACTTC.

The chain links TRBV9 to TRBJ1-1, with TRBD1 matching 9 bases. Unmatched junction bases numbered 13, after V lost 4 bases and J lost 3 bases. Germline V gene lookup returns CDR1 SGDLS and CDR2 YYNGEE. This CDR3 comprises 17 residues. CDR3 loop: CASSPRLGGQGDTEAFF. The CDR3 coding sequence is TGTGCCAGCAGCCCCCGACTGGGGGGACAGGGAGACACTGAAGCTTTCTTT.

The chain recombines TRBV10-3 with TRBJ2-3, with 10 bases aligning to TRBD2. Germline CDR1 and CDR2: ENHRY and SYGVKD. Losses at the gene ends were 0 bases for V and 3 bases for J; bases not matched to a gene: 6. The CDR3 runs to 17 residues. The CDR3 protein is CAISESVTSGTTDTQYF. As DNA, the CDR3 is TGTGCCATCAGTGAGTCAGTTACTAGCGGGACGACAGATACGCAGTATTTT.

The chain carries TRBV11-2 and TRBJ2-1; 9 nucleotides agree with TRBD1. Losses at the gene ends were 1 base for V and 1 base for J; bases not matched to a gene: 2. The germline V gene has CDR1 SGHAT and CDR2 FQNNGV. CDR3 size: 16 residues. In nucleotides, the CDR3 is TGTGCCAGCAGCTTAGCCGGGACAGGGTCCTACAATGAGCAGTTCTTC. This gives the protein CASSLAGTGSYNEQFF.

The rearrangement links TRBV18 to TRBJ1-3; D gene unclear. The CDR3 is 14 amino acids. The V and J ends lost 3 bases and 1 base respectively, with 7 bases between them. Germline CDR1 reads KGHSH; CDR2 reads LQKENI. The CDR3 spells CASSPMASGNTIYF. For the CDR3, the DNA is TGTGCCAGCTCACCTATGGCTTCTGGAAACACCATATATTTT.

The chain has TRBV6-1 and TRBJ2-7; TRBD1 might be the D (6 bases). Germline V gene data show CDR1 as MNHNS and CDR2 as SASEGT. CDR3 length: 15 residues. The V end was cut by 2 bases, the J end by 0 bases, with 11 bases between. CDR3: CASSELLDSSYEQYF. In DNA form, the CDR3 reads TGTGCCAGCAGTGAACTCTTGGACAGCTCCTACGAGCAGTACTTC.

This clone was observed once. This chain connects TRBV19 to TRBJ2-5; no reliable D call. This CDR3 has 14 residues. With 4 bases removed from V and 2 bases from J, the gap between germline ends came to 11 bases. CDR1 is LNHDA, CDR2 SQIVND, per germline (reference sequence). The CDR3 bases are TGTGCCAGTAGTACGACAAGTGCTCAAGAGACCCAGTACTTC. The encoded protein is CASSTTSAQETQYF.

The J gene is TRBJ2-2, the V gene TRBV7-2; 7 bases fit TRBD1. Germline CDR1 and CDR2: SGHTA and FQGNSA. Trimming removed 6 bases from V and 7 bases from J; junction bases left unmatched: 5. This CDR3 contains 13 residues. The CDR3 nucleotides are TGTGCCAGCAGTCCGCAGGGGGACGGGGAGCTGTTTTTT. This gives the protein CASSPQGDGELFF.